This T cell receptor beta chain was obtained from a study of cytomegalovirus exposure and HLA in healthy donors. Study-level findings and limits: The classifier, whose performance was assessed in both the original and validation cohorts, reportedly diagnosed cytomegalovirus status with high specificity and sensitivity. Within the 120 or so validation repertoires, first-cohort TCR clusters tended to co-occur, according to a later analysis.

Separate from the approximately 730-subject first cohort, the 120-subject validation cohort was the one that the donors belonged to. TCRdb's table, derived via immunoSEQ multiplex PCR, lists solely in-frame clones and lacks some. The sample has 250,000 to 300,000 clones, 86% seen once. CDR3 length: 12 amino acids. CDR1 and CDR2 from the germline V gene are MNHNS and SASEGT. V shed 3 bases and J 8 bases; nucleotides not matched to a gene: 3. About this clone: Its antigen is still unknown.

The sequenced sample consisted of PBMCs. The clonotype was recovered from a woman under 30 in good health and CMV-seronegative. The rearrangement joins TRBV6-1 to TRBJ1-2; 7 bases fit TRBD1. Written as DNA, the CDR3 is TGTGCCAGCAGTGAGGAGGACAGGGGCTACACCTTC. It codes for CASSEEDRGYTF.